This T cell receptor beta chain was documented in a study of cytomegalovirus exposure and HLA in healthy donors. Overall study findings and caveats: In vitro work confirmed that a few CMV-associated chains recognize CMV antigens. According to the study, 180 or so TCR beta chains were cytomegalovirus-associated.

This CDR3 comprises 15 residues. From germline, CDR1 is SGHAT and CDR2 FQNNGV. The V end was cut by 4 bases, the J end by 1 base, with 13 bases between. Of note for this clone: Its specificity is unknown.

PCR was performed using 60 Vbeta and 13 Jbeta primers. In the original workflow: Approximately 12 million of 75 million to 85 million unique TCR beta chains were shared, per a later count. The data were produced by immunoSEQ multiplex PCR, yet TCRdb's version contains in-frame clones alone and is incomplete. The V and J calls and the clone size are those of that table, but D and trimming were determined from the DNA. Counted here are tens of thousands of clones, roughly 81% occurring once; the ten biggest clones make up around 2.9%. V gene TRBV11-2 combines with J gene TRBJ2-5, with D possibly matching TRBD2 (7 bases). Sequenced input: PBMCs. The origin of this receptor is a woman aged 40 to 50 in good health and CMV-seropositive. The CDR3 coding sequence is TGTGCCAGCAGCTGGGGGGGGGCGGTCCAAGAGACCCAGTACTTC. Protein sequence: CASSWGGAVQETQYF.